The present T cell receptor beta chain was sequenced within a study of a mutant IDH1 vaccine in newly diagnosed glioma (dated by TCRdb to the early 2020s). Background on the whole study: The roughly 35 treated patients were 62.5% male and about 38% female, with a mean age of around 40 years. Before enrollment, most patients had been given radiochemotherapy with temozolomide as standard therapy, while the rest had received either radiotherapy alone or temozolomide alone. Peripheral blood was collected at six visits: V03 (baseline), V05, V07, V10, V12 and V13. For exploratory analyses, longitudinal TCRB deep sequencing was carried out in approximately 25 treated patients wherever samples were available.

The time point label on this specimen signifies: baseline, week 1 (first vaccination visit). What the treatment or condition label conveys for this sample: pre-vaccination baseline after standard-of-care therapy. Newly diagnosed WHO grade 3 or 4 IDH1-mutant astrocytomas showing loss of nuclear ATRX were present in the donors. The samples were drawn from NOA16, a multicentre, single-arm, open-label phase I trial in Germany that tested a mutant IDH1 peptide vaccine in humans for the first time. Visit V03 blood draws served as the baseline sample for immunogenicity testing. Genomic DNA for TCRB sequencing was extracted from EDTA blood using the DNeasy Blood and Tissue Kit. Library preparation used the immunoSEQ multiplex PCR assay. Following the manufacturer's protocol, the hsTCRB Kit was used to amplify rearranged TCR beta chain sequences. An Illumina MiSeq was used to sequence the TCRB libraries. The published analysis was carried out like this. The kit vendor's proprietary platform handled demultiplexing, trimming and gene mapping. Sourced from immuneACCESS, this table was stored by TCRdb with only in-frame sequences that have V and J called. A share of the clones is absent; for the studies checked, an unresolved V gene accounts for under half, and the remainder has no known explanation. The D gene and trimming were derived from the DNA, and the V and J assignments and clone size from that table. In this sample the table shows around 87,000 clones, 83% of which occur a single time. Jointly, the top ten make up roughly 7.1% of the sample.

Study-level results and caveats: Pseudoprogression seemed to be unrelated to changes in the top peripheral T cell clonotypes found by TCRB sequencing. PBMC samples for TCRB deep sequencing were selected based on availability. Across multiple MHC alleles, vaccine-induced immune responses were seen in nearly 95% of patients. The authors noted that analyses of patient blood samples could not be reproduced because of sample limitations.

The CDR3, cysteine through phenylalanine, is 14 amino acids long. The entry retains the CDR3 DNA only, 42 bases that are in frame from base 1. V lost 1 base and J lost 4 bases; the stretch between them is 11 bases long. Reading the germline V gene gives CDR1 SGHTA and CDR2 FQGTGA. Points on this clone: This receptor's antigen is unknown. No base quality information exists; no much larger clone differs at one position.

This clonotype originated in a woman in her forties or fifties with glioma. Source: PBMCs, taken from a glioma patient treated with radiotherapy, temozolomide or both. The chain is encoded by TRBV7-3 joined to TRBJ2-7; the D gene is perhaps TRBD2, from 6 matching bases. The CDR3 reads CASSLNSAGYEQYF. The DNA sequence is TGTGCCAGCAGCTTAAATTCCGCGGGGTACGAGCAGTACTTC.